Detailed here is one TCR beta chain. This sample stems from a study of T cell changes during pregnancy in multiple sclerosis. The length of the CDR3 is 14 residues. V shed 0 bases and J shed 4 bases, with 8 bases lying between them. Germline-derived CDR1 and CDR2 are SGHDT and YYEEEE. The table came from immunoSEQ multiplex PCR; TCRdb's copy has only in-frame clones and leaves some out. Among nearly 40,000 clones listed, roughly nine tenths were seen once. Material: CD4+ T cells from peripheral blood mononuclear cells, obtained before pregnancy. The chain employs TRBV5-6 and TRBJ1-5, with D perhaps TRBD1 (5 bases). This clonotype was obtained from a female donor with multiple sclerosis, enrolled in a pregnancy study. This CDR3 is CASSLGTRNQPQHF. The CDR3 DNA reads TGTGCCAGCAGCTTGGGGACAAGAAATCAGCCCCAGCATTTT.